A selection of T cell receptor beta chains follows, all from one sample in a study of T cell repertoires in cytomegalovirus infection. These receptors lack a known antigen. TCRdb re-analysed the reads in MiXCR, keeping a single row per CDR3 protein. This sample has a few hundred thousand distinct CDR3 sequences; 40% occur once, and the top ten carry about 46%. The sequenced sample was cultured PBMCs, obtained from culture after CMV antigen stimulation. The receptors were sampled from a human donor in good health (CMV status not recorded). Some clones in this sample may be carry-over from other donors' samples. Both conserved end residues are part of each CDR3. Fields, in order: D gene, J gene, clone size, V gene, CDR3 protein, CDR3 DNA. A D gene is named only where the DNA matches it firmly. Only part of the rows carry a size: once, few, many, or a class if the clone is expanded.

D gene: NA
J gene: TRBJ1-3
clone size: NA
V gene: TRBV15
CDR3 protein: CATSRGGTSGNTIYF
CDR3 DNA: TGTGCCACCAGCAGAGGTGGGACGAGCGGAAACACCATATATTTT

D gene: TRBD2
J gene: TRBJ2-3
clone size: NA
V gene: TRBV19
CDR3 protein: CASRKTSGSTDTQYF
CDR3 DNA: TGTGCCAGTCGGAAGACTAGCGGGAGCACAGATACGCAGTATTTT

D gene: NA
J gene: TRBJ2-1
clone size: few
V gene: TRBV19
CDR3 protein: CASSSRDKVYNEQFF
CDR3 DNA: TGTGCCAGTAGTAGCCGGGACAAGGTCTACAATGAGCAGTTCTTC

D gene: NA
J gene: TRBJ2-5
clone size: few
V gene: TRBV12-3/TRBV12-4
CDR3 protein: CASSRTVQETQYF
CDR3 DNA: TGTGCCAGCAGTCGCACGGTCCAAGAGACCCAGTACTTC

D gene: NA
J gene: TRBJ2-1
clone size: few
V gene: TRBV7-6
CDR3 protein: CASSSSRMSSYNEQFF
CDR3 DNA: TGTGCCAGCAGCTCGTCCCGGATGAGCTCCTACAATGAGCAGTTCTTC

D gene: TRBD1
J gene: TRBJ1-5
clone size: few
V gene: TRBV6-6
CDR3 protein: CASSYRQGSQPQHF
CDR3 DNA: TGTGCCAGCAGTTACCGACAGGGTAGTCAGCCCCAGCATTTT

D gene: TRBD2
J gene: TRBJ2-3
clone size: NA
V gene: TRBV6-2/TRBV6-3
CDR3 protein: CASSPRLAEGDTQYF
CDR3 DNA: TGTGCCAGCAGTCCTCGACTAGCGGAGGGGGATACGCAGTATTTT

D gene: NA
J gene: TRBJ2-4
clone size: NA
V gene: TRBV12-3/TRBV12-4
CDR3 protein: CASSLAAKNIQYF
CDR3 DNA: TGTGCCAGCAGTTTAGCAGCCAAAAACATTCAGTACTTC

D gene: TRBD1
J gene: TRBJ2-2
clone size: NA
V gene: TRBV6-6
CDR3 protein: CAAGQANTGELFF
CDR3 DNA: TGTGCCGCCGGACAGGCGAACACCGGGGAGCTGTTTTTT

D gene: NA
J gene: TRBJ2-2
clone size: few
V gene: TRBV19
CDR3 protein: CASSMIGDPGELFF
CDR3 DNA: TGTGCCAGTAGTATGATCGGGGACCCCGGGGAGCTGTTTTTT

D gene: TRBD2
J gene: TRBJ2-7
clone size: NA
V gene: TRBV7-2
CDR3 protein: CASSHSGEMSYEQYF
CDR3 DNA: TGTGCCAGCAGCCATAGCGGGGAGATGTCCTACGAGCAGTACTTC

D gene: TRBD1
J gene: TRBJ2-1
clone size: few
V gene: TRBV20-1
CDR3 protein: CSARASERDRALLQQFF
CDR3 DNA: TGCAGTGCTAGAGCCTCCGAGAGGGACAGGGCCCTCTTACAGCAGTTCTTC

D gene: TRBD2
J gene: TRBJ2-1
clone size: few
V gene: TRBV12-3/TRBV12-4
CDR3 protein: CASSLLAGGNEQFF
CDR3 DNA: TGTGCCAGCAGCTTATTAGCGGGGGGGAATGAGCAGTTCTTC

D gene: NA
J gene: TRBJ2-1
clone size: many
V gene: TRBV7-9
CDR3 protein: CASSHTGNEQFF
CDR3 DNA: TGTGCCAGCAGCCATACAGGGAATGAGCAGTTCTTC

D gene: TRBD1
J gene: TRBJ2-7
clone size: few
V gene: TRBV6-1
CDR3 protein: CASRPPGQKYEQYF
CDR3 DNA: TGTGCCAGCAGACCTCCGGGACAGAAATACGAGCAGTACTTC

D gene: TRBD2
J gene: TRBJ2-5
clone size: NA
V gene: TRBV7-6
CDR3 protein: CASSLGSGGAGETQYF
CDR3 DNA: TGTGCCAGCAGCTTAGGGAGCGGGGGGGCCGGAGAGACCCAGTACTTC

D gene: NA
J gene: TRBJ2-1
clone size: NA
V gene: TRBV3-1
CDR3 protein: CASSQRSSSKFF
CDR3 DNA: TGTGCCAGCAGCCAAAGGAGCAGCAGTAAGTTCTTC

D gene: NA
J gene: TRBJ2-7
clone size: many
V gene: TRBV7-2
CDR3 protein: CASSLAPNPVYEQYF
CDR3 DNA: TGTGCCAGCAGCTTAGCGCCGAATCCCGTTTACGAGCAGTACTTC

D gene: NA
J gene: TRBJ1-5
clone size: few
V gene: TRBV7-8
CDR3 protein: CASSLAQGGGNQPQHF
CDR3 DNA: TGTGCCAGCAGCTTAGCCCAGGGTGGGGGGAATCAGCCCCAGCATTTT

D gene: TRBD1
J gene: TRBJ1-6
clone size: NA
V gene: TRBV4-1
CDR3 protein: CASSQGDRGNSPLHF
CDR3 DNA: TGCGCCAGCAGCCAAGGGGACAGGGGAAATTCACCCCTCCACTTT

D gene: TRBD2
J gene: TRBJ2-7
clone size: many
V gene: TRBV7-2
CDR3 protein: CASSPGTSGYEQYF
CDR3 DNA: TGTGCCAGCAGCCCCGGGACTAGCGGGTACGAGCAGTACTTC

D gene: NA
J gene: TRBJ2-5
clone size: NA
V gene: TRBV11-2
CDR3 protein: CASSTPRSGGETQYF
CDR3 DNA: TGTGCCAGCAGCACCCCTCGTTCGGGCGGTGAGACCCAGTACTTC

D gene: NA
J gene: TRBJ1-5
clone size: NA
V gene: TRBV12-3/TRBV12-4
CDR3 protein: CASSWDWTSNQPQHF
CDR3 DNA: TGTGCCAGCAGCTGGGACTGGACTAGCAATCAGCCCCAGCATTTT